The 9 T cell receptor beta chains given below trace back to one sample, sequenced in a study of cytomegalovirus exposure and HLA in healthy donors. The primer mix had 60 Vbeta and 13 Jbeta primers. Profiled with immunoSEQ multiplex PCR; TCRdb holds only in-frame clones, not every one. The table shows 130,000 to 150,000 clones, with approximately 81% occurring only once. The sequenced material came from PBMCs. Every receptor here comes from a boy aged 2-15 years in good health and CMV-seronegative.

The V gene is TRBV11-2, the J gene TRBJ1-1; possible D gene TRBD1, 5 bases. Between the trimmed V and J ends, which lost 5 bases and 0 bases, there was a span of 16 bases. The CDR3 runs 16 residues. The germline CDR1 and CDR2 sequences are SGHAT and FQNNGV. CDR3 bases: TGTGCCAGCAGCAAGGACATCGGCAGGCTGAACACTGAAGCTTTCTTT. Its protein product is CASSKDIGRLNTEAFF.

This chain connects TRBV7-6 to TRBJ2-5; D is ambiguous. CDR3 length: 12 amino acids. The V gene lost 5 bases and the J gene lost 1 base, with 5 bases spanning the gap. From germline, CDR1 is SGHVS and CDR2 FNYEAQ. CDR3 residues: CASSVFQETQYF. The CDR3 coding sequence is TGTGCCAGCAGCGTCTTCCAAGAGACCCAGTACTTC.

This chain's CDR3 is CASAETGSTDTQYF. For the CDR3, the DNA is TGTGCCAGCGCAGAGACGGGGAGCACAGATACGCAGTATTTT. The chain links TRBV5-6 to TRBJ2-3; possibly TRBD2 for D (5 bases). The V gene lost 7 bases and the J gene lost 0 bases, with 12 bases spanning the gap. Germline V gives CDR1 SGHDT, CDR2 YYEEEE. The CDR3 sequence is 14 residues long.

The CDR3, as DNA: TGCAGTGCTAGAGAGCTAGGAGGCTACACCTTC. Translating it yields CSARELGGYTF. The chain carries TRBV20-1 and TRBJ1-2; D gene ambiguous. Trimming stripped 0 bases from V and 8 bases from J, with 7 bases between. The CDR3 is made up of 11 amino acids. Germline V lookup: CDR1 DFQATT, CDR2 SNEGSKA (reference sequence).

The chain combines TRBV2 with TRBJ1-2; D not certain. Germline assignment: CDR1 SNHLY and CDR2 FYNNEI. The CDR3 has 13 residues. V was clipped by 4 bases and J by 6 bases, with 12 bases between them. The CDR3 loop is CASSVAGRNGYTF. The DNA for the CDR3 is TGTGCCAGCAGTGTTGCGGGGAGGAATGGCTACACCTTC.

In nucleotides, the CDR3 is TGTGCCCCCGGTCCCACTTTCTACTATGGCTACACCTTC. This encodes CAPGPTFYYGYTF. This chain uses TRBV21-1 with TRBJ1-2. TRBV21-1 is marked as a pseudogene. The CDR3 totals 13 residues.

V and J are TRBV5-4 and TRBJ1-3, with D perhaps matching TRBD1 (6 bases). The germline CDR1 and CDR2 sequences are SGHNT and YYREEE (reference sequence). There are 16 residues in the CDR3. Trimming stripped 6 bases from V and 0 bases from J, with 16 bases between. This CDR3 is CASTGQRDSSGNTIYF. CDR3 nucleotide sequence: TGTGCCAGCACCGGACAGCGGGACTCCTCTGGAAACACCATATATTTT.

Written as DNA, the CDR3 is TGTGCCAGCAGTGAACTGACAGCGAACAATGAGCAGTTCTTC. The encoded protein is CASSELTANNEQFF. J is TRBJ2-1 and V is TRBV2; TRBD1 might be the D (5 bases). Trimming took off 2 bases at V and 5 bases at J, with 10 bases between the two ends. The CDR3 is 14 amino acids. CDR1 SNHLY and CDR2 FYNNEI come from the germline V gene. Looking up the rest from reference TRBV2 and TRBJ2-1 gives the full variable domain: EPEVTQTPSHQVTQMGQEVILRCVPISNHLYFYWYRQILGQKVEFLVSFYNNEISEKSEIFDDQFSVERPDGSNFTLKIRSTKLEDSAMYFCASSELTANNEQFFGPGTRLTVL.

This clone was counted a single time. The rearrangement uses TRBV7-2 and TRBJ1-4, with a possible D match to TRBD1 (5 bases). The V gene lost 0 bases and the J gene lost 8 bases, with 13 bases spanning the gap. The V gene's germline CDR1 is SGHTA and CDR2 FQGNSA. This CDR3 region has 15 residues. The CDR3 protein is CASSLAGGTDEKLFF. The CDR3 nucleotides read TGTGCCAGCAGCTTAGCAGGCGGGACGGACGAAAAACTGTTTTTT.